Sequencing of this TCR beta chain was carried out in a study of blood T cell repertoires in COVID-19. Across the whole study: Some COVID-19 samples were acute and others convalescent; all came from the United States, Italy and Spain. PBMCs, B-cell-depleted T cells, or T cells were the source of the cDNA or gDNA that made up the material.

The authors' processing: Cell counts per sample came from amplifying reference gene primers. The method was immunoSEQ multiplex PCR; TCRdb's version includes in-frame clones alone and lacks a portion of them. V and J calls plus clone size are reproduced from that table; the DNA served to infer D and trimming. The sample contains 100,000 to 150,000 clones, around 86% of which appear only once. This CDR3 contains 13 residues. The V gene lost 4 bases and the J gene lost 2 bases, with 9 bases spanning the gap. Looked up from germline, CDR1 is MNHEY and CDR2 is SVGAGI. The chain joins TRBV6-5 to TRBJ2-7, with D hard to call. The clonotype originates from a human donor in a cohort sampled during active COVID-19. Sequenced material: peripheral blood. Here the CDR3 reads CASSFGHTYEQYF. The CDR3 bases are TGTGCCAGCAGTTTTGGGCATACCTACGAGCAGTACTTC.